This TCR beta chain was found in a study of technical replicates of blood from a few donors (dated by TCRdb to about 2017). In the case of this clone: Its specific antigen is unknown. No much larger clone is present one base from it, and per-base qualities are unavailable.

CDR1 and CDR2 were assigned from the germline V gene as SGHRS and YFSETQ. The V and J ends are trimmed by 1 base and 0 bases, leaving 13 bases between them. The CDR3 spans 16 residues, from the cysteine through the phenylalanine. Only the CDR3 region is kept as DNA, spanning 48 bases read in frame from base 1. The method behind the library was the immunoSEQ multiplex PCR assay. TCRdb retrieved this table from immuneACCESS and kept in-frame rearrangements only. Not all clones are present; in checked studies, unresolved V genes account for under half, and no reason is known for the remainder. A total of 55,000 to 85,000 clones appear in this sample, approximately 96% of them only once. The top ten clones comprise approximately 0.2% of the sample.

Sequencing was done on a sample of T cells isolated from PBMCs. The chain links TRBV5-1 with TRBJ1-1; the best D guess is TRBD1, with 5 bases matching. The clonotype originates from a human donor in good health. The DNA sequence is TGCGCCAGCAGCTTGCCCGAGACAGCGATGAACACTGAAGCTTTCTTT. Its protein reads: CASSLPETAMNTEAFF.